The sequence of this T cell receptor (beta chain) was determined in a study of shared clonotypes between healthy human individuals. Germline assignment: CDR1 SNHLY and CDR2 FYNNEI. V trimming: 11 bases; J trimming: 5 bases; junction bases outside the gene matches: 8. The CDR3 is made up of 12 amino acids. Using immunoSEQ multiplex PCR, the repertoire was profiled, and TCRdb retains in-frame clones only, with some absent. This sample has over a million clones, with around 78% found just once. Source material: memory CD4+ T cells from PBMCs. Indicated subset: CD45RA-negative fraction. This rearrangement joins TRBV2 to TRBJ2-5, with 7 positions matching TRBD2. This receptor was taken from a man aged 18 to 29 in good health. Some clones in this sample may be carry-over from other donors' samples. The CDR3 nucleotides read TGTGCCGGGAGGGTCACGGGCGAGACCCAGTACTTC. This sequence encodes CAGRVTGETQYF.